This T cell receptor beta chain was observed in a study of somatic mutations in cytotoxic T cells in rheumatoid arthritis (dated by TCRdb to the late 2010s). Background on the whole study: Right after diagnosis and prior to the start of any treatment, 30 to 35 ml EDTA of peripheral blood was drawn from patients. Some V beta antibody-stained T-cell populations were flow-sorted on a FACSAria II or Sony SH800 at nearly 100% purity, and sorted V beta1+ cells also underwent TCRB sequencing. Whether expanded CD8+ T-cell clones in untreated, newly diagnosed rheumatoid arthritis carry somatic mutations was the study question, and clonality was characterized with TCRB deep sequencing. For roughly 63 rheumatoid arthritis patients and roughly 22 healthy controls, TCRB deep sequencing was carried out. Patient and control groups had essentially identical median ages. The full study reports these points: The antigen targets of the expanded CD8+ clones were unknown, and absence from virus-specific databases did not rule out viral specificity. Several identical CD8+ TCRB sequences were found in both blood and synovial fluid, and in about an eighth of the roughly 65 patients the largest CD8+ clone exceeded 20% of CD8+ cells. In patients, CD8+ clonality rose with age (Spearman r ≈ 0.49), which was not the case in healthy controls. The slight TRBV07 underrepresentation in patients was not adjusted for multiple comparisons. Rheumatoid arthritis patients and age-matched healthy controls did not significantly differ in CD8+ T-cell clonality.

In regard to this clone: It has no known antigen specificity. Nothing much larger sits one base from this clone, and base qualities are not available.

According to the germline V gene (reference sequence), CDR1 reads LNHDA and CDR2 reads SQIVND. V trim: 7 bases; J trim: 5 bases; unmatched bases: 8. The CDR3 sequence holds 15 residues, the cysteine and phenylalanine included. The entry retains the CDR3 DNA only, 45 bases that are in frame from base 1. Flow cytometry confirmed the purity of CD4+ and CD8+ cells that had been isolated by positive magnetic bead selection on an AutoMACS. After a first flow cytometry screen using a TCR V beta antibody panel, clonal expansions were characterized through TCRB deep sequencing of sorted CD8+ fractions. Peripheral blood mononuclear cells were obtained using density gradient separation with Ficoll-Paque PLUS. DNA was extracted from CD4-enriched, CD8-enriched or PBMC samples with Nucleospin Tissue or Tissue XS kits and quantified with a Qubit 2.0 fluorometer. Genomic DNA underwent TCRB CDR3 sequencing using the immunoSEQ assay. In the source study's methods: Only a few patient CD8+ clones larger than 1% matched published virus-specific TCRB sequences when compared against them. Nothing other than productive TCRB rearrangements was included in the analyses. Clonality was calculated as a Shannon entropy-based productive clonality index, and a clone was defined by a unique TCRB CDR3 sequence. Repertoire overlap between two samples was calculated from the template counts of each clone relative to total templates per sample. V-gene usage from TCRB sequencing and V-gene usage measured by flow cytometry were correlated (Spearman r of roughly 0.56). Here the immuneACCESS table is served through TCRdb, limited to in-frame sequences with V and J called. Missing clones are a known gap in these copies; in checked studies unresolved V genes cover under half, and the rest lacks a known reason. The D gene and trimming were derived from the DNA, and the V and J assignments and clone size from that table. The sample table records over 15,000 clones; about 74% of these occur just once. The ten most abundant clones make up 4.5% to 6% of the sample.

The rearranged chain carries TRBV19 and TRBJ2-3, with 11 bases aligning to TRBD2. Material for sequencing was CD8+ T cells sorted from blood. The source of this sequence is an adult with rheumatoid arthritis. The CDR3 has the sequence CASTASGGYLDTQYF. Here is the DNA: TGTGCCAGTACGGCTAGCGGGGGGTATTTAGATACGCAGTATTTT.